The present entry profiles one T cell receptor (beta chain) with its context. Its matching antigen is unknown. These data come from a study of glioma-infiltrating T cells after dendritic cell vaccination. Overall study: Dendritic cell vaccine was injected intradermally three times, biweekly.

Study-wide results and caveats: Longer survival after dendritic cell vaccination followed higher pretreatment TIL content.

Time point in this sample: after dendritic cell vaccination, including at tumor progression/relapse. PBMC were collected before vaccination, two weeks after the third vaccination, and at progression. Sequenced by immunoSEQ multiplex PCR; TCRdb stores in-frame clones only, minus some. The sample lists fewer than 90,000 clones, 75% to 90% seen once, with under 7% in the top ten. V was cut by 5 bases and J by 15 bases, with 21 bases left in between. This CDR3 contains 13 residues. CDR1 is SGHVS and CDR2 is FQNEAQ in the germline V gene. The material was blood, obtained after dendritic cell vaccination. The chain combines TRBV7-8 with TRBJ2-3; TRBD2 is a possible D gene (6 bases). This receptor was identified in a human donor with glioblastoma. Written as DNA, the CDR3 is TGTGCCAGCAGCCCTAGTCCGACTAGTTTTAGTTATTTT. The encoded protein is CASSPSPTSFSYF.